This section outlines one T cell receptor (beta chain) sequence together with its context. This sample was included in a study of blood T cell repertoires in COVID-19. Germline V gives CDR1 SNHLY, CDR2 FYNNEI. The trim removed 4 bases at V and 8 bases at J, leaving 6 bases unmatched. The CDR3 has 14 residues. This table comes from immunoSEQ multiplex PCR, and its TCRdb copy is limited to in-frame clones, with some not included. The table includes a few hundred thousand clones, less than 85% detected once. The specimen sequenced was peripheral blood. The chain couples TRBV2 to TRBJ2-1, with 9 bases that match TRBD2. This TCR came from a woman aged 18 to 35 with acute or convalescent COVID-19. The chain's CDR3 is CASSGAGGGDEQFF. DNA of the CDR3: TGTGCCAGCAGTGGAGCGGGGGGAGGAGATGAGCAGTTCTTC.